This T cell receptor beta chain was identified during a study of cytomegalovirus exposure and HLA in healthy donors (dated 2017 in TCRdb). With respect to the entire study: An earlier analysis of 550 to 700 of the donors reported roughly 270 Gb of sequence data and around 120 million unique TCR beta sequences from 190 million or so T cells. Roughly 300 gigabases of sequencing data and approximately 92 million unique TCR sequences made up an early release that covered fewer than 650 HLA-typed donors. Among the roughly 390 genotyped donors, roughly 80% belonged to the genetic ancestry cluster associated with self-reported Caucasian donors. The study was designed to test whether signatures of past pathogen exposure could be identified by cataloging public T cell receptors. The study used immunosequencing to profile the T cell repertoires of approximately 690 subjects and linked those repertoires to cytomegalovirus serostatus. In addition to the first cohort of roughly 670 subjects, a separate validation cohort of 120 different subjects was used. The study combined high-throughput TCR immunosequencing, statistical association of individual TCRs with disease status, and machine learning to predict cytomegalovirus infection status. A later analysis re-analyzed previously published TCR beta repertoires from 666 donors and added high-resolution HLA genotyping to study TCR occurrence patterns. Rather than using new phenotypic data, the later analysis identified candidate immune exposures from TCR beta sequences and from how often those sequences occurred across donors. In an earlier analysis of 500 to 650 of the donors, high-throughput TCR beta sequencing was used to judge whether each TCR beta V gene segment behaved as functional or pseudogenic. Alongside the repertoire data, information on donor age, sex, ethnicity and CMV serostatus was compiled. In a later genetic analysis, genome-wide SNP genotypes for about 55% of the roughly 700 donors were used, and that subset was treated as a discovery cohort. All discovery cohort repertoires had been generated on a single sequencing platform. Class I and class II HLA loci were covered by the typing at four-digit resolution. Typing coverage varied by locus: about 620-630 donors for A, B, C, DRB1 and DQB1; approximately 520 for DQA1; around 610 for DPA1; approximately 470 for DPB1. Roughly 5 DR-DQ haplotypes were treated as single units for association and clustering because of strong linkage in the cohort. Across 398 genotyped donors of the cohort, an average of about 200,000 unique TCR beta nucleotide sequences per donor were sequenced, and roughly 17% of those sequences were non-productive. The investigation overall reported the following: Because counts were too low, roughly 17 rarely observed V segments, including chromosome 9 orphons, were left out of the earlier analysis of a few hundred of the donors. Linkage disequilibrium might explain the correlated functional status among segregating V segments, but an unknown experimental factor could not be ruled out. Most TCR sequences were seen in very few donors, while some public TCRs were found in many individuals. According to a later analysis, parvovirus B19, influenza, CMV and Epstein-Barr virus appeared linked to several top co-occurrence clusters. Most CMV-associated TCR beta chains appeared to be HLA-restricted in a later analysis, and the HLA associations seemed to be driven largely by CMV exposure. The authors suggested that the approach could potentially be generalized to other disease states and immunological phenotypes. A total of 150 or so TCR beta chains were listed by the study as associated with cytomegalovirus. Sequencing depth was assumed to be roughly uniform across donors in the presence/absence analyses, though that assumption may not hold. The sequencing pipeline was judged likely to have produced a cluster of highly shared sequence variants as a technical artifact. The classifier was reported to diagnose cytomegalovirus status with high specificity and sensitivity in both the original cohort and the validation cohort. HLA typing was unavailable for some donors at each locus, so association tests used only the typed subset. Broadly in line with IMGT annotations, most TCR beta V segments showed up in productive rearrangements about 87% or about 30% of the time in an earlier analysis of several hundred of the donors. In a later analysis, HLA-associated TCR beta chains showed more clonal expansion and lower generation probabilities than non-associated chains that were equally common. Strong co-occurrence of HLA alleles, especially DR and DQ, made assigning TCR associations to individual alleles difficult. In a later analysis, 15,000 to 20,000 TCR beta sequences were associated with specific HLA alleles at a false discovery rate of 0.05. CMV serostatus was the only immune exposure information available for the cohort. Three of the identified cytomegalovirus-associated TCR beta chains were confirmed in vitro to be specific for cytomegalovirus antigens. In a later genetic analysis, a missense DCLRE1C variant was associated with V-gene and J-gene trimming of TCR beta chains, and the association was replicated in an independent cohort. In a later analysis, the rate of TCR association differed among HLA loci, with DRB1 alleles having the most associated TCRs and HLA-C alleles having the fewest. A later genetic analysis reported fewer N-insertions in productive TCRs among donors in an Asian-associated ancestry cluster than the roughly 620-donor mean. Because the 87-base-pair reads could not distinguish some IMGT-functional V segments, including TRBV6-2 and TRBV6-3, those segments were excluded. A further reported finding was that TCR beta sequences accurately predicted the HLA-A and HLA-B alleles for most subjects in the first cohort. In this cohort, only TCR beta chains were sequenced, and detectable features were limited by the absence of alpha or paired-chain data.

The CDR3 runs 15 amino acids, cysteine and phenylalanine included. Just the 45-base CDR3 DNA is kept, in frame starting at base 1. CDR1 and CDR2 are drawn from the germline V gene (reference sequence): SEHNR, FQNEAQ. Trimming at the junction amounts to 0 bases on V and 10 bases on J, and the germline ends lie 13 bases apart. The library was produced with the immunoSEQ multiplex PCR assay. For the multiplex PCR, a mixture combining 60 forward primers for TCR Vbeta segments and 13 reverse primers for TCR Jbeta segments was used. A multiplex PCR assay on genomic DNA amplified the CDR3 region of rearranged TCR beta genes. Amplified TCR beta libraries were sequenced as 87-base-pair reads on the Illumina HiSeq System. The paper's data handling went like this. Across the roughly 600 repertoires, a later analysis counted some 80 million unique TCR beta chains, around 11 million of which were shared by at least two donors. To remove PCR and sequencing errors, raw reads were error-corrected and collapsed into unique sequences using a nearest-neighbor algorithm that merged closely related sequences. V, D and J gene segments were assigned by aligning CDR3 sequences to IMGT reference sequences. For a sequence to be retained, a match of at least six nucleotides was required to both a V gene segment and a J gene segment. A rearrangement counted as productive if the CDR3 had no stop codons and remained in frame with V and J, and every other rearrangement counted as non-productive. CDR3 was defined according to IMGT convention as the region running from the second conserved V-encoded cysteine to the conserved J-encoded phenylalanine. The earlier analysis of about 500 of the donors excluded sequences that lacked an unambiguous match to a single V gene segment. In an earlier analysis of several hundred of the donors, a V segment was called functional when productive rearrangements were above 56.7%, and segregating when the standard deviation between donors exceeded 5%. To diagnose cytomegalovirus status from the catalog of TCR beta chain sequences, a statistical classification framework was built. V and J gene assignment, in a later analysis, came from comparing TCR nucleotide sequences with IMGT/GENE-DB human TR gene sequences. The TCRdist pipeline was used in a later analysis to assign CDR3 sequences and most-parsimonious VDJ recombination scenarios. In a later analysis, each TCR beta chain was defined by its CDR3 amino acid sequence together with its V-gene family, and reads without a unique V-gene family were excluded. To address suspected cross-contamination and a sequencing artifact, a later analysis removed 450 to 700 highly shared, low-generation-probability nucleotide sequences. A later analysis calculated a clonal expansion index for each public chain from normalized within-repertoire ranks of inferred template counts. In a later analysis, generation probabilities were computed with a VDJ recombination model fitted to out-of-frame rearrangements, and the resulting probabilities were checked against IGoR. In a later analysis, hypergeometric tests were used to score TCR-TCR, TCR-HLA and TCR-CMV co-occurrence, with a repertoire-size bias correction applied to TCR pairs. False discovery rates were estimated in a later analysis by permuting HLA or CMV assignments 20 times. A later analysis grouped co-occurring TCRs with DBSCAN, adding TCRdist sequence similarity when clustering within HLA-allele-positive subsets. Repertoires with fewer than 30,000 or more than 120,000 public chains were left out of co-occurrence clustering, as were a few repertoires with anomalous nucleotide sharing. As stored in TCRdb, this immuneACCESS dataset retains in-frame rearrangements with V and J assigned. A fraction of the clones does not appear; measured against another copy, unresolved V genes explain less than half of the discrepancy, and the remainder lacks a known reason. D and trimming come from the DNA, and the V and J calls and clone size come from that table. Counted in this sample were roughly 110,000 clones; 82% of them appeared once. Of the sample, approximately 2.4% is held by the ten largest clones.

Details on this clone: There is no known antigen for this receptor. Per-base quality was not reported, and no clone a single base away is much larger than it.

In total, fewer than 750 healthy bone marrow donors made up the cohort. At the time of sampling, every cohort member was nominally healthy, though immune exposures that went unrecorded were likely present. The donor tested CMV seropositive and was one of the 289 seropositive cohort members. A peripheral blood sample was collected from each donor, and TCR beta sequencing was performed on peripheral blood mononuclear cells. The Qiagen DNeasy Blood Extraction Kit was used to extract genomic DNA from the blood cell samples. The receptor's source is a man in his thirties or forties in good health and CMV-seropositive. The chain is made from TRBV7-9 and TRBJ1-6, with no confident D gene call. The sequenced sample consisted of PBMCs. CDR3 loop: CASSLASDPRSPLHF. The bases read TGTGCCAGCAGCTTAGCTAGCGACCCGAGGTCACCCCTCCACTTT. Outside the CDR3, residues come from the reference TRBV7-9 and TRBJ1-6 proteins, so the full variable domain is: DTGVSQNPRHKITKRGQNVTFRCDPISEHNRLYWYRQTLGQGPEFLTYFQNEAQLEKSRLLSDRFSAERPKGSFSTLEIQRTEQGDSAMYLCASSLASDPRSPLHFGNGTRLTVT.